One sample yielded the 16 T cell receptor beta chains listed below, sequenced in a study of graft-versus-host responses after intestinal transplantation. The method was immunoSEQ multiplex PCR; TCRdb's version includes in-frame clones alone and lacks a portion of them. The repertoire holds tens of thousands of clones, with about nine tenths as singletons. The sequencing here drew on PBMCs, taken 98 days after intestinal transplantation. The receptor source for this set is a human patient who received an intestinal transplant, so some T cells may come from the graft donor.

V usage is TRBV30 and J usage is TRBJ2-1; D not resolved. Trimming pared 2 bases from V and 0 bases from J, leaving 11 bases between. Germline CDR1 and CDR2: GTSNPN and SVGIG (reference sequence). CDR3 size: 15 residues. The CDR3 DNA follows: TGTGCCTGGAGTCTGAGCTCCGACTCCTACAATGAGCAGTTCTTC. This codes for CAWSLSSDSYNEQFF.

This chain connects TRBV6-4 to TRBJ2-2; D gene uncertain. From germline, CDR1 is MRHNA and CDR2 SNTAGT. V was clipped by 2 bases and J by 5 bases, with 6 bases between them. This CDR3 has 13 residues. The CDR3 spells CASSDGETGELFF. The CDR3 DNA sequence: TGTGCCAGCAGTGACGGAGAAACCGGGGAGCTGTTTTTT.

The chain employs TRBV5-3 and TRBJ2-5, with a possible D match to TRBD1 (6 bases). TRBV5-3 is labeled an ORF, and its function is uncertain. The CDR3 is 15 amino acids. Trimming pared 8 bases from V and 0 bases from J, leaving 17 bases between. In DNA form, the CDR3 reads TGTGCCAGCAGCCCACATACAGGGAACCAAGAGACCCAGTACTTC. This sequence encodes CASSPHTGNQETQYF.

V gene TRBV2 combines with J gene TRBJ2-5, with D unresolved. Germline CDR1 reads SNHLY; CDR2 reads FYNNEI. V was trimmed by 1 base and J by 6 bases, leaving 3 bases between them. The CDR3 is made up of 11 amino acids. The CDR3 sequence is CASSEGQTQYF. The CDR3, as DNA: TGTGCCAGCAGTGAAGGTCAGACCCAGTACTTC.

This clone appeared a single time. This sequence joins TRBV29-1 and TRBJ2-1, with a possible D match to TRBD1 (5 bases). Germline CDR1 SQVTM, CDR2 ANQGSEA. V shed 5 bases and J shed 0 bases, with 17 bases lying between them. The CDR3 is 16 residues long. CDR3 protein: CSVFPRTTGSYNEQFF. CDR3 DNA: TGCAGCGTTTTTCCCCGGACAACCGGCTCCTACAATGAGCAGTTCTTC.

The CDR3: CASSSRGLAGGSYNEQFF. CDR3 coding DNA: TGTGCCAGCAGCTCCCGGGGACTAGCGGGGGGCTCCTACAATGAGCAGTTCTTC. The rearrangement joins TRBV21-1 to TRBJ2-1; the table's D gene call, TRBD2, was not cross checked with the DNA. TRBV21-1 is marked as a pseudogene. The CDR3 has 18 residues.

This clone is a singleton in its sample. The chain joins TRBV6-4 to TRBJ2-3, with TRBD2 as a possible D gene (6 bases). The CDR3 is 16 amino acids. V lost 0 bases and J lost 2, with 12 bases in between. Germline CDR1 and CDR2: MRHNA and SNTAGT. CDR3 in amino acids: CASSDSGTSPTDTQYF. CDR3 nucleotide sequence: TGTGCCAGCAGTGACTCTGGGACTTCCCCCACAGATACGCAGTATTTT.

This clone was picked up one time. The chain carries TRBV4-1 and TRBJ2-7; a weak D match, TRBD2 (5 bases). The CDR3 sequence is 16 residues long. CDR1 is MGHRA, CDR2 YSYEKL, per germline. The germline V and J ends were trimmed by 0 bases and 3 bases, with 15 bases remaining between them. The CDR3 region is CASSQDGSGFYYEQYF. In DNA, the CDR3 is TGCGCCAGCAGCCAAGATGGAAGCGGATTCTACTACGAGCAGTACTTC.

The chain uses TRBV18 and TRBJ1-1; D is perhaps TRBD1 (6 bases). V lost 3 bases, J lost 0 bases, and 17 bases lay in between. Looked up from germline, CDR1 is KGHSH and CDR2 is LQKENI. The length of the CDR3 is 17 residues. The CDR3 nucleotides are TGTGCCAGCTCACCCCTGGTTACAGGGACCATGAACACTGAAGCTTTCTTT. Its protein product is CASSPLVTGTMNTEAFF.

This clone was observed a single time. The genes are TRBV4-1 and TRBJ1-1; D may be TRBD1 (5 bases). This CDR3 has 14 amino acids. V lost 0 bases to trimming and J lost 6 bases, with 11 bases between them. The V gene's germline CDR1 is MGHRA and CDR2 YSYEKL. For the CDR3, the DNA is TGCGCCAGCAGCCAAGATCACCCGGGGGCTGAAGCTTTCTTT. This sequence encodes CASSQDHPGAEAFF.

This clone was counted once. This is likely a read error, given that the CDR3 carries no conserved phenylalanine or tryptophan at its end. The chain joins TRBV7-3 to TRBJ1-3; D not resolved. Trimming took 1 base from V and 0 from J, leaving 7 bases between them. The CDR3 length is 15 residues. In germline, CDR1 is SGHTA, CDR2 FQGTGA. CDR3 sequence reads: CASSLKRSSGNTIYL. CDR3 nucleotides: TGTGCCAGCAGCTTAAAACGGTCCTCTGGAAACACCATATATCTT.

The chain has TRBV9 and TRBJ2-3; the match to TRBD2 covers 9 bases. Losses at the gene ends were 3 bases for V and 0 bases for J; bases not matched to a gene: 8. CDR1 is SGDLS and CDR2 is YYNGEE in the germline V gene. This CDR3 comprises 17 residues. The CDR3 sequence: CASSARGGQLSTDTQYF. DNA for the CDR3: TGTGCCAGCAGCGCGCGGGGGGGACAGCTAAGCACAGATACGCAGTATTTT. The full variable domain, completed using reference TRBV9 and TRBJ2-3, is DSGVTQTPKHLITATGQRVTLRCSPRSGDLSVYWYQQSLDQGLQFLIQYYNGEERAKGNILERFSAQQFPDLHSELNLSSLELGDSALYFCASSARGGQLSTDTQYFGPGTRLTVL.

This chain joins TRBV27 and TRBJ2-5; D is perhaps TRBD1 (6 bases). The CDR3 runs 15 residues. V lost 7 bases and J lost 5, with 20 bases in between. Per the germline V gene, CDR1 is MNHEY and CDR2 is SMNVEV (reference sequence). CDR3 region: CASNPTGHGRETQYF. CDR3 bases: TGTGCCAGCAATCCTACGGGACACGGACGGGAGACCCAGTACTTC.

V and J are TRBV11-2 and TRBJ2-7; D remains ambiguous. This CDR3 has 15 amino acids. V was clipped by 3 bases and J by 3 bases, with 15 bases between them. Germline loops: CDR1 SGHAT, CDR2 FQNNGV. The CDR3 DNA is TGTGCCAGCAGCTTGGGTCCAGCAAGGATCTACGAGCAGTACTTC. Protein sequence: CASSLGPARIYEQYF.

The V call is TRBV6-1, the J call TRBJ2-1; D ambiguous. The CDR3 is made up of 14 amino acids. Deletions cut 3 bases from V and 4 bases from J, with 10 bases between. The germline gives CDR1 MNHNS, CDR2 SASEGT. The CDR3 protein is CASSDRSQYNEQFF. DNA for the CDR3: TGTGCCAGCAGTGATCGATCCCAATACAATGAGCAGTTCTTC.

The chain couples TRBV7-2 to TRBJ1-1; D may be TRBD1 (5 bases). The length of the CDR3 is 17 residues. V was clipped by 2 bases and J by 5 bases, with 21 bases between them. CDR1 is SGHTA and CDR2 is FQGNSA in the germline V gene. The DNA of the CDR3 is TGTGCCAGCAGCTTACAGAGACAGTTTAATTTGGGAACTGAAGCTTTCTTT. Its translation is CASSLQRQFNLGTEAFF.